This T cell receptor (beta chain) was sequenced in a study of vaccination and CD4 T cells after COVID-19. Described treatment: 10-day PBMC culture with coronavirus spike peptide pools or control peptides (ViraFEST assay). ViraFEST relied on peptide pools to expand antigen-specific T cells; the TCRs were sequenced afterward. For this clonotype: Its cognate antigen is unknown.

Cultured CD4+ T cell DNA was sequenced using the Oncomine TCR Beta short-read assay. TCRdb reprocessed the PCR reads with MiXCR, giving one entry per CDR3 protein. In the table there are about 20,000 distinct CDR3 sequences, approximately 61% of which are singletons. V dropped 3 bases and J dropped 0 bases, with 8 bases sitting between them. Germline-derived CDR1 and CDR2 are MNHNS and SASEGT. The CDR3 contains 15 residues. Source material: CD4+ T cells from blood, cultured in vitro. The chain is built from TRBV6-1 and TRBJ2-2, with no clear D. This receptor was obtained from a human donor who had recovered from COVID-19. The CDR3 protein is CASSDLFSNTGELFF. CDR3 coding DNA: TGTGCCAGCAGTGACTTGTTCTCGAACACCGGGGAGCTGTTTTTT.